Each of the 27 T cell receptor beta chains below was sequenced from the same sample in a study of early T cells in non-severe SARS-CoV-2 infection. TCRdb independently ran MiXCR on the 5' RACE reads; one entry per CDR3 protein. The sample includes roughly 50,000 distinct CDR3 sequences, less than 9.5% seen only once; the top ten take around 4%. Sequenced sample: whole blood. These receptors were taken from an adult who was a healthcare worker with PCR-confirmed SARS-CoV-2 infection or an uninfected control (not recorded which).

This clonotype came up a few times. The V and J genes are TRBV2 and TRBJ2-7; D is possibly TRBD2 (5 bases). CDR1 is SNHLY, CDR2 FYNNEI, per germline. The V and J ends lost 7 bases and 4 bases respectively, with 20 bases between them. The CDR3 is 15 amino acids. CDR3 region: CASNNHRRGEYEQYF. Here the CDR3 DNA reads TGTGCCAGCAACAACCACCGTCGGGGTGAATACGAGCAGTACTTC. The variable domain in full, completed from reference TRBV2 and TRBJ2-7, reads EPEVTQTPSHQVTQMGQEVILRCVPISNHLYFYWYRQILGQKVEFLVSFYNNEISEKSEIFDDQFSVERPDGSNFTLKIRSTKLEDSAMYFCASNNHRRGEYEQYFGPGTRLTVT.

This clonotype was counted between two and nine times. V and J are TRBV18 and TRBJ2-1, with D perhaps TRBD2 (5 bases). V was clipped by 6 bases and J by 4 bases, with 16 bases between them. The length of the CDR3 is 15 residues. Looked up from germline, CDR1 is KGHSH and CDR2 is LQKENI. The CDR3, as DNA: TGTGCCAGCTCGCCCTTGAGCGGCCTATACAATGAGCAGTTCTTC. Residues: CASSPLSGLYNEQFF. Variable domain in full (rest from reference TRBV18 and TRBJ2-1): NAGVMQNPRHLVRRRGQEARLRCSPMKGHSHVYWYRQLPEEGLKFMVYLQKENIIDESGMPKERFSAEFPKEGPSILRIQQVVRGDSAAYFCASSPLSGLYNEQFFGPGTRLTVL.

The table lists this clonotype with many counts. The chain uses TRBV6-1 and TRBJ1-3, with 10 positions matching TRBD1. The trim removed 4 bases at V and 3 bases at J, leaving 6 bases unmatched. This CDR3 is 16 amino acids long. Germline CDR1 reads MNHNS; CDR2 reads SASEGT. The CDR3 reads CASSGGGTGVGNTIYF. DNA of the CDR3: TGTGCCAGCAGTGGCGGAGGGACAGGGGTTGGAAACACCATATATTTT.

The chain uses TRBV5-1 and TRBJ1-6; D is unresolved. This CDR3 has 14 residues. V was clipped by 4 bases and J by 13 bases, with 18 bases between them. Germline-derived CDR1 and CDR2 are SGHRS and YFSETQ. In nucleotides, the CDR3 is TGCGCCAGCAGCGTGGACTCCCAAGTATTCCCCCTCCACTTT. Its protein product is CASSVDSQVFPLHF.

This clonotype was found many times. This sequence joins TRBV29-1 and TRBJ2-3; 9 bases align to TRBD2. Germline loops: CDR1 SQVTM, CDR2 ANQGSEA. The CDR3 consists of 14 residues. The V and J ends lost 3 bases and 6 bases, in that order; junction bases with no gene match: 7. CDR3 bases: TGCAGCGTTGATGGCGGGGGGGCCACCGATACGCAGTATTTT. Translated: CSVDGGGATDTQYF.

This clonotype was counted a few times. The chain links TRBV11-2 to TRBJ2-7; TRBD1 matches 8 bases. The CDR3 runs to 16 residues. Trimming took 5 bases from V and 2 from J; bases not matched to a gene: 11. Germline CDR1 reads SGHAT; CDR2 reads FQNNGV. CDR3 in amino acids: CASSPIQRTGTYEQYF. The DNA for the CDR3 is TGTGCCAGCAGCCCCATCCAACGGACAGGGACCTACGAGCAGTACTTC.

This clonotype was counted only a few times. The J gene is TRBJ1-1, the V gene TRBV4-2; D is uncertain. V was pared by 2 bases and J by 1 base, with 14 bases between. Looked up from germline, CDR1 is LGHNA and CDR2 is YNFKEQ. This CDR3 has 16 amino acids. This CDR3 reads CASSQYEGSPNTEAFF. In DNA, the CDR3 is TGTGCCAGCAGCCAATATGAGGGCAGCCCGAACACTGAAGCTTTCTTT.

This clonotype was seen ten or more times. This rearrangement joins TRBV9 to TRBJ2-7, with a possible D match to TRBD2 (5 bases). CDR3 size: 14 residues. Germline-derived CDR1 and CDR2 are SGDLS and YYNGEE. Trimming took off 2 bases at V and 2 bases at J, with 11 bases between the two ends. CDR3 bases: TGTGCCAGCAGCGTGGAGGATTGGCCCTACGAGCAGTACTTC. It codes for CASSVEDWPYEQYF.

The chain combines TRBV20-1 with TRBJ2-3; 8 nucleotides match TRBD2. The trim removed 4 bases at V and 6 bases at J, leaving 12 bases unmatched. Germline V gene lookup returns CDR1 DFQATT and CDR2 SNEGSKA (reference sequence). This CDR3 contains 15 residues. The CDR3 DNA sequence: TGCAGTGCTACCGGGACTAGAGCTGTAGGGGATACGCAGTATTTT. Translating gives CSATGTRAVGDTQYF.

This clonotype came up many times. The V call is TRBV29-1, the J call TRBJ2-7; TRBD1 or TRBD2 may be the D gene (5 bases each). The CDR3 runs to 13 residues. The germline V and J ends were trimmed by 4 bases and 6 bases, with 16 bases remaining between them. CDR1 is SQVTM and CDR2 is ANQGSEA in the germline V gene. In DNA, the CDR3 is TGCAGCGTTGTGCGCCAGGGACGGGGCGAGCAGTACTTC. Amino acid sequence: CSVVRQGRGEQYF.

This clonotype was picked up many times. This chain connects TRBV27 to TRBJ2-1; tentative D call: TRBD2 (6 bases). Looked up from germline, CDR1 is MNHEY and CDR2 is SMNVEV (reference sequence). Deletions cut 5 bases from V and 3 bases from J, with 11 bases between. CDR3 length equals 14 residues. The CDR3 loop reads CASSPGLLYNEQFF. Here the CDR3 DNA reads TGTGCCAGCAGTCCGGGACTTCTCTACAATGAGCAGTTCTTC.

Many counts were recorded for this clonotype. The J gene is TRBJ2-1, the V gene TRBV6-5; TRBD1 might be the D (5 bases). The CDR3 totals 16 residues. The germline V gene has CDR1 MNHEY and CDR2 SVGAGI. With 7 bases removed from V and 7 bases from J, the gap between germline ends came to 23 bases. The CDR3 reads CASKIWGSQSANEQFF. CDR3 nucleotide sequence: TGTGCCAGCAAAATTTGGGGCAGTCAGAGCGCTAATGAGCAGTTCTTC.

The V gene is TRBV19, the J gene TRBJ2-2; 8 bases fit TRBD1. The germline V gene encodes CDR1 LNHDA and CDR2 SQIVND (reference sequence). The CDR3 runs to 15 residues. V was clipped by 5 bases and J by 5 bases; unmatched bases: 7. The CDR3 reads CASSRTGSGTGELFF. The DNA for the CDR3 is TGTGCCAGTAGTCGGACAGGGTCGGGTACCGGGGAGCTGTTTTTT.

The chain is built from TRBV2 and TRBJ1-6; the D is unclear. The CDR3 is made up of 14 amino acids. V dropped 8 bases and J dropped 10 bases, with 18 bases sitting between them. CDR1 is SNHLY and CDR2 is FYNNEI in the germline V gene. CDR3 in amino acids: CASALVRVESPLHF. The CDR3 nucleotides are TGTGCCAGCGCCCTCGTGAGAGTGGAATCACCCCTCCACTTT.

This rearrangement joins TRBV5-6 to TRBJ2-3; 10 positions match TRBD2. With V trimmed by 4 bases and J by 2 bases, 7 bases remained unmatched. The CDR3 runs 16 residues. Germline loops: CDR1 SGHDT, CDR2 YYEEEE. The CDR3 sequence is CASSPGTSAFTDTQYF. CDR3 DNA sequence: TGTGCCAGCAGCCCCGGGACTAGCGCCTTCACAGATACGCAGTATTTT.

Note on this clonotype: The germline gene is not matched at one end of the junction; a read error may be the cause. The CDR3 region is CASDTKDSSHQPQHF. The CDR3 DNA reads as TGTGCAAGCGACACAAAGGACAGTAGCCATCAGCCCCAGCATTTT. The chain recombines TRBV6-1 with TRBJ1-5; weak D call: TRBD1 (6 bases). Per germline, CDR1 MNHNS and CDR2 SASEGT. The CDR3 length is 15 residues.

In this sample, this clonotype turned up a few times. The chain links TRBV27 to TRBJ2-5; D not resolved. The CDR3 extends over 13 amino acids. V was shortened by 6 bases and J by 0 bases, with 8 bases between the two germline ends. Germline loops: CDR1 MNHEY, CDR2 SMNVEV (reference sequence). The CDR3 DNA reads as TGTGCCAGCAGAAAAGTGTACCAAGAGACCCAGTACTTC. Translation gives CASRKVYQETQYF.

This CDR3 is CASSRERNTEAFF. The CDR3 nucleotides read TGTGCCAGCAGTCGAGAGAGGAACACTGAAGCTTTCTTT. The chain is built from TRBV6-6 and TRBJ1-1; D call uncertain. Trimming pared 5 bases from V and 1 base from J, leaving 8 bases between. CDR3 length equals 13 residues. The germline V gene encodes CDR1 MNHNY and CDR2 SVGAGI (reference sequence).

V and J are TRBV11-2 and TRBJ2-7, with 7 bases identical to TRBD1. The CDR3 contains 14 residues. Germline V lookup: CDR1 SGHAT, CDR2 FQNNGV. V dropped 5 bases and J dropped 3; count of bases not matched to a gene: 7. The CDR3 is CASSTRRDSYEQYF. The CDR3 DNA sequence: TGTGCCAGCAGCACCCGTAGGGACAGCTACGAGCAGTACTTC.

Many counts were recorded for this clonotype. The CDR3 loop reads CASSLGFEGNEQFF. The DNA of the CDR3 is TGTGCCAGCAGCTTAGGCTTTGAGGGTAATGAGCAGTTCTTC. V is TRBV7-6 and J is TRBJ2-1; tentatively, D is TRBD2 (5 bases). Germline assignment: CDR1 SGHVS and CDR2 FNYEAQ. Trimming removed 1 base from V and 7 bases from J, with 11 bases in between. The CDR3 is 14 residues long.

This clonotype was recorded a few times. The CDR3 sequence: CATSDSPQVGGDTQYF. The CDR3 coding sequence is TGTGCCACCAGTGACTCCCCGCAGGTGGGGGGCGATACGCAGTATTTT. This chain joins TRBV24-1 and TRBJ2-3; D assignment may be TRBD1 or TRBD2 (6 bases each). Germline V gene data show CDR1 as KGHDR and CDR2 as SFDVKD. V lost 4 bases and J lost 6, with 19 bases in between. The CDR3 contains 16 residues.

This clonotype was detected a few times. The DNA of the CDR3 is TGCGCCAGCAGCCAAGAACCCCAGGGGTACAATGAGCAGTTCTTC. It codes for CASSQEPQGYNEQFF. V and J are TRBV4-1 and TRBJ2-1; a weak D match, TRBD1 (6 bases). V gave up 0 bases and J gave up 4 bases, with 10 bases separating them. The CDR3 length is 15 residues. The germline gives CDR1 MGHRA, CDR2 YSYEKL.

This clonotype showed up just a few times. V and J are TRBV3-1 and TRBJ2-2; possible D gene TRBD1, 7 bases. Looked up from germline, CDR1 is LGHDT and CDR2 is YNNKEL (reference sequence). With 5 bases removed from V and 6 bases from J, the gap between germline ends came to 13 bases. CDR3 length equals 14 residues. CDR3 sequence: CASSGTGEAGELFF. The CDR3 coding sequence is TGTGCCAGCAGCGGTACAGGGGAGGCCGGGGAGCTGTTTTTT.

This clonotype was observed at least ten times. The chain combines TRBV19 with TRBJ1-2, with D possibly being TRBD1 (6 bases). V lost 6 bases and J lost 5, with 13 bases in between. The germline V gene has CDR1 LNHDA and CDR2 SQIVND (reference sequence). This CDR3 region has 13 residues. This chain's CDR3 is CASSTRQVYGYTF. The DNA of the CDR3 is TGTGCCAGTAGCACTCGACAGGTTTATGGCTACACCTTC.

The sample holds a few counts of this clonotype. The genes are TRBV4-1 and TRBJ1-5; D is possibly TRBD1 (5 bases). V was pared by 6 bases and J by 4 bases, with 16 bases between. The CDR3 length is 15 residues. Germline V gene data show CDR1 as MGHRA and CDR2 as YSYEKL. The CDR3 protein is CASSPPGTQNQPQHF. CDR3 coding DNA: TGCGCCAGCAGTCCCCCCGGGACCCAGAATCAGCCCCAGCATTTT.

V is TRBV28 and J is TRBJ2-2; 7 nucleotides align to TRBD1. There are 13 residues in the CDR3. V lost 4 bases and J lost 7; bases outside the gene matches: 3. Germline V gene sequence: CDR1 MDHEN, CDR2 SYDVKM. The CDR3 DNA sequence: TGTGCCAGCAGTTACAGGGGTGTCGGGGAGCTGTTTTTT. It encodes CASSYRGVGELFF.

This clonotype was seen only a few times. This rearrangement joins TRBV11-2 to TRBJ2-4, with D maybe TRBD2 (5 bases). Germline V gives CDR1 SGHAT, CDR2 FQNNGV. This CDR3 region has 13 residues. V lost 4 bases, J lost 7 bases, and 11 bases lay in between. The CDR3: CASSSGGRNIQYF. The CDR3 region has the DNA TGTGCCAGCAGCTCCGGAGGTCGGAACATTCAGTACTTC.